Following are 27 T cell receptor beta chains from one sample sequenced in a study of cytomegalovirus exposure and HLA in healthy donors. The PCR contained 60 Vbeta and 13 Jbeta primers. Sequencing used immunoSEQ multiplex PCR; TCRdb keeps in-frame clones, though not all of them. This table has under 200,000 clones, just under 80% appearing once. Sequenced material: PBMCs. The receptors come from a woman aged 50 to 60 in good health and CMV-seropositive.

This clone was found a few times. V is TRBV27 and J is TRBJ1-6; the match to TRBD1 covers 8 bases. Germline V gene lookup returns CDR1 MNHEY and CDR2 SMNVEV (reference sequence). The CDR3 consists of 16 residues. V gave up 5 bases and J gave up 7 bases; unmatched junction bases: 10. The CDR3 reads CASSPRTGLENSPLHF. CDR3 sequence (DNA): TGTGCCAGCAGTCCACGGACAGGGTTGGAAAATTCACCCCTCCACTTT.

The chain uses TRBV11-1 and TRBJ2-7; tentatively, D is TRBD2 (6 bases). The germline gives CDR1 SGHAT, CDR2 FQDESV (reference sequence). This CDR3 region has 14 residues. The V end was cut by 5 bases, the J end by 3 bases, with 14 bases between. CDR3 protein: CASSTGAGSYEQYF. Here the CDR3 DNA reads TGTGCCAGCAGCACTGGGGCGGGGAGCTACGAGCAGTACTTC.

The V and J genes are TRBV7-3 and TRBJ2-2; D unclear. Germline CDR1 SGHTA, CDR2 FQGTGA. The CDR3 covers 16 residues. V shed 0 bases and J shed 3 bases, with 11 bases lying between them. CDR3 sequence: CASSLTFWADTGELFF. DNA for the CDR3: TGTGCCAGCAGCTTAACGTTCTGGGCCGACACCGGGGAGCTGTTTTTT.

The chain is built from TRBV6-5 and TRBJ1-1; 7 nucleotides align to TRBD1. The CDR3 covers 16 residues. Germline V gives CDR1 MNHEY, CDR2 SVGAGI. The junction had 6 bases not matched to a gene; V was cut back by 1 base and J by 1 base. Here the CDR3 DNA reads TGTGCCAGCAGTTACTACACAGGGGCTGGGAACACTGAAGCTTTCTTT. Amino acid sequence: CASSYYTGAGNTEAFF.

The J gene is TRBJ2-7, the V gene TRBV30, with TRBD2 identical over 8 bases. Trimming cost V 0 bases and J 3 bases; bases outside gene matches: 10. This CDR3 contains 16 residues. CDR1 GTSNPN and CDR2 SVGIG come from the germline V gene (reference sequence). The CDR3: CAWSVRAGAAVYEQYF. The CDR3 DNA reads as TGTGCCTGGAGTGTTCGAGCGGGAGCGGCAGTCTACGAGCAGTACTTC.

V and J are TRBV4-3 and TRBJ1-4, with D perhaps matching TRBD1 (5 bases). The germline gives CDR1 LGHNA, CDR2 YSLEER. The CDR3 extends over 16 amino acids. Trimming took off 0 bases at V and 9 bases at J, with 17 bases between the two ends. In DNA form, the CDR3 reads TGCGCCAGCAGCCAAGAAGTAACCGGGGGAAACAAAAAACTGTTTTTT. This translates into CASSQEVTGGNKKLFF.

The genes are TRBV7-2 and TRBJ1-3; weak D call: TRBD1 (6 bases). Germline V gives CDR1 SGHTA, CDR2 FQGNSA. The CDR3 runs 16 residues. V shed 1 base and J shed 2 bases, with 12 bases lying between them. The CDR3: CASSLVATGTGNTIYF. The CDR3 nucleotides read TGTGCCAGCAGCTTAGTAGCGACAGGCACTGGAAACACCATATATTTT. Filled out from reference TRBV7-2 and TRBJ1-3, the complete variable domain reads GAGVSQSPSNKVTEKGKDVELRCDPISGHTALYWYRQSLGQGLEFLIYFQGNSAPDKSGLPSDRFSAERTGGSVSTLTIQRTQQEDSAVYLCASSLVATGTGNTIYFGEGSWLTVV.

V is TRBV5-1 and J is TRBJ1-5; a possible D gene is TRBD1 (5 bases). The CDR3 has 14 amino acids. Trimming took off 0 bases at V and 9 bases at J, with 13 bases between the two ends. Germline loops: CDR1 SGHRS, CDR2 YFSETQ. The CDR3 region is CASSLGQGSRPQHF. The DNA for the CDR3 is TGCGCCAGCAGCTTGGGGCAGGGCTCTCGGCCCCAGCATTTT.

V and J are TRBV19 and TRBJ2-3; 10 nucleotides align to TRBD2. This CDR3 is 16 amino acids long. Per the germline V gene, CDR1 is LNHDA and CDR2 is SQIVND (reference sequence). The junction had 4 bases not matched to a gene; V was cut back by 1 base and J by 3 bases. The CDR3 region has the DNA TGTGCCAGTAGTATAGCAACTAGCGGGAATACAGATACGCAGTATTTT. Encoded protein: CASSIATSGNTDTQYF.

The chain combines TRBV7-8 with TRBJ1-1; D not certain. The CDR3 loop spans 13 amino acids. Germline lookup yields CDR1 SGHVS and CDR2 FQNEAQ. The V end was cut by 5 bases, the J end by 0 bases, with 7 bases between. The CDR3 DNA follows: TGTGCCAGCAGCCTCTCAGTGAACACTGAAGCTTTCTTT. This translates into CASSLSVNTEAFF.

J is TRBJ2-3 and V is TRBV7-2; D is possibly TRBD1 (7 bases). This CDR3 contains 17 residues. V gave up 1 base and J gave up 1 base, with 15 bases separating them. Germline CDR1 SGHTA, CDR2 FQGNSA. The CDR3 DNA is TGTGCCAGCAGCTTAGTTCCGACAGGGACTGGCACAGATACGCAGTATTTT. This translates into CASSLVPTGTGTDTQYF.

The rearrangement links TRBV7-9 to TRBJ2-7; 7 nucleotides line up with TRBD2. Germline CDR1 is SEHNR and CDR2 is FQNEAQ (reference sequence). With 0 bases clipped from V and 5 bases from J, the junction kept 4 bases outside the gene matches. CDR3 length: 14 residues. The CDR3 loop is CASSLAGGGNEQYF. CDR3 DNA sequence: TGTGCCAGCAGCTTAGCGGGGGGGGGAAACGAGCAGTACTTC.

This clone was recorded only once. This chain connects TRBV6-5 to TRBJ2-1; D is possibly TRBD2 (5 bases). The CDR3 sequence is 15 residues long. Per the germline V gene, CDR1 is MNHEY and CDR2 is SVGAGI. With 2 bases removed from V and 3 bases from J, the gap between germline ends came to 11 bases. DNA of the CDR3: TGTGCCAGCAGTTACGGAGCGGCCCACTACAATGAGCAGTTCTTC. Protein product: CASSYGAAHYNEQFF.

The count of this clone is one. The chain has TRBV2 and TRBJ2-7; D remains ambiguous. Trimming shortened V by 6 bases and J by 0 bases, and 15 bases separated the two germline ends. The CDR3 is 15 residues long. The germline gives CDR1 SNHLY, CDR2 FYNNEI. The CDR3 nucleotides are TGTGCCAGCAGAGAACGACTCCCGAGCTCCTACGAGCAGTACTTC. Protein product: CASRERLPSSYEQYF.

The chain couples TRBV5-1 to TRBJ1-5; 9 bases are shared with TRBD1. The CDR3 has 16 residues. The germline gives CDR1 SGHRS, CDR2 YFSETQ. J lost 2 bases, V lost 0 bases, and 3 bases had no gene match. The CDR3 DNA sequence: TGCGCCAGCAGCTTGGGGGGACAGGGTGGCAATCAGCCCCAGCATTTT. This translates into CASSLGGQGGNQPQHF.

The chain uses TRBV11-2 and TRBJ1-2; no clear D gene. With 4 bases removed from V and 0 bases from J, the gap between germline ends came to 9 bases. Germline loops: CDR1 SGHAT, CDR2 FQNNGV. This CDR3 comprises 14 residues. This chain's CDR3 is CASSSWQSNYGYTF. CDR3 nucleotide sequence: TGTGCCAGCAGCTCCTGGCAATCTAACTATGGCTACACCTTC.

The chain joins TRBV9 to TRBJ1-1; 7 bases are a match to TRBD1. Unmatched junction bases numbered 4, after V lost 4 bases and J lost 4 bases. This CDR3 is built from 13 residues. Per the germline V gene, CDR1 is SGDLS and CDR2 is YYNGEE. CDR3 sequence: CASSQGQFTEAFF. CDR3 coding DNA: TGTGCCAGCAGCCAGGGACAGTTCACTGAAGCTTTCTTT.

The chain recombines TRBV30 with TRBJ1-5; D uncertain. The CDR3 is 14 residues long. Germline V gene sequence: CDR1 GTSNPN, CDR2 SVGIG (reference sequence). With 1 base removed from V and 2 bases from J, the gap between germline ends came to 9 bases. Written as DNA, the CDR3 is TGTGCCTGGAGTGCAGGAAAGGGCAATCAGCCCCAGCATTTT. This gives the protein CAWSAGKGNQPQHF.

The gene calls are TRBV7-2 and TRBJ1-5; a possible D gene is TRBD1 (6 bases). The germline V gene has CDR1 SGHTA and CDR2 FQGNSA. The CDR3 runs to 15 residues. V lost 5 bases to trimming and J lost 0 bases, with 11 bases between them. The CDR3 DNA follows: TGTGCCAGCAGCCCATGGACAGCTAGCAATCAGCCCCAGCATTTT. Translation gives CASSPWTASNQPQHF. Variable domain in full (rest from reference TRBV7-2 and TRBJ1-5): GAGVSQSPSNKVTEKGKDVELRCDPISGHTALYWYRQSLGQGLEFLIYFQGNSAPDKSGLPSDRFSAERTGGSVSTLTIQRTQQEDSAVYLCASSPWTASNQPQHFGDGTRLSIL.

V gene TRBV27 combines with J gene TRBJ1-2; D ambiguous. Germline CDR1 and CDR2: MNHEY and SMNVEV (reference sequence). The CDR3 covers 14 residues. V shed 5 bases and J shed 1 base, with 11 bases lying between them. The CDR3 DNA is TGTGCCAGCAGTACAAGTCCCCTTAACTATGGCTACACCTTC. It is translated as CASSTSPLNYGYTF.

The gene calls are TRBV27 and TRBJ2-7; the match to TRBD2 covers 10 bases. Germline CDR1 reads MNHEY; CDR2 reads SMNVEV (reference sequence). CDR3 size: 16 residues. With 2 bases clipped from V and 7 bases from J, the junction kept 11 bases outside the gene matches. The CDR3 region is CASSLIKAGGPREQYF. CDR3 bases: TGTGCCAGCAGTTTAATTAAAGCGGGAGGGCCGAGGGAGCAGTACTTC.

This clone is a singleton in its sample. J is TRBJ1-3 and V is TRBV30, with 9 bases lining up with TRBD1. This CDR3 is built from 16 residues. Losses at the gene ends were 2 bases for V and 2 bases for J; bases not matched to a gene: 7. CDR1 GTSNPN and CDR2 SVGIG come from the germline V gene (reference sequence). CDR3 in DNA: TGTGCCTGGAGTAGGGACAGGGCCCCGGCTGGAAACACCATATATTTT. Translation gives CAWSRDRAPAGNTIYF.

To note about this clone: In the same sample, other DNA sequences code for this CDR3. J is TRBJ2-7 and V is TRBV5-4; 9 bases agree with TRBD2. The CDR3 is 15 amino acids. CDR1 and CDR2 from the germline V gene are SGHNT and YYREEE (reference sequence). V was clipped by 1 base and J by 2 bases; unmatched bases: 4. CDR3 sequence (DNA): TGTGCCAGCAGCTTGCAGCGGGAGGCGACCTACGAGCAGTACTTC. It translates to CASSLQREATYEQYF.

V is TRBV11-2 and J is TRBJ2-2; tentatively, D is TRBD1 (6 bases). CDR3 length: 16 amino acids. Trimming stripped 3 bases from V and 0 bases from J, with 11 bases between. Germline V lookup: CDR1 SGHAT, CDR2 FQNNGV. CDR3 in amino acids: CASSFTGLANTGELFF. The CDR3 DNA reads TGTGCCAGCAGCTTCACAGGGCTCGCGAACACCGGGGAGCTGTTTTTT.

The gene calls are TRBV9 and TRBJ2-7; 9 nucleotides match TRBD2. The CDR3 has 14 amino acids. V shed 3 bases, J shed 4 bases, and the junction held 5 bases outside the gene matches. Germline CDR1 reads SGDLS; CDR2 reads YYNGEE. CDR3 amino acids: CASSAGTSGYEQYF. In nucleotides, the CDR3 is TGTGCCAGCAGCGCCGGCACTAGCGGGTACGAGCAGTACTTC.

This chain connects TRBV9 to TRBJ2-5; 9 bases fit TRBD2. CDR3 size: 15 residues. J gave up 1 base and V 0 bases, and 1 base lay outside the gene matches. From germline, CDR1 is SGDLS and CDR2 YYNGEE. The CDR3 DNA reads TGTGCCAGCAGCGTAGGCGGGGGGGCCCAAGAGACCCAGTACTTC. It is translated as CASSVGGGAQETQYF.

The chain couples TRBV18 to TRBJ1-1, with D perhaps TRBD1 (5 bases). Germline CDR1 is KGHSH and CDR2 is LQKENI. The CDR3 consists of 13 residues. V lost 9 bases and J 5 bases, leaving 16 bases between the germline ends. Here the CDR3 DNA reads TGTGCCAGTTGTGGGGCGCCGTGGACTGAAGCTTTCTTT. Protein: CASCGAPWTEAFF.